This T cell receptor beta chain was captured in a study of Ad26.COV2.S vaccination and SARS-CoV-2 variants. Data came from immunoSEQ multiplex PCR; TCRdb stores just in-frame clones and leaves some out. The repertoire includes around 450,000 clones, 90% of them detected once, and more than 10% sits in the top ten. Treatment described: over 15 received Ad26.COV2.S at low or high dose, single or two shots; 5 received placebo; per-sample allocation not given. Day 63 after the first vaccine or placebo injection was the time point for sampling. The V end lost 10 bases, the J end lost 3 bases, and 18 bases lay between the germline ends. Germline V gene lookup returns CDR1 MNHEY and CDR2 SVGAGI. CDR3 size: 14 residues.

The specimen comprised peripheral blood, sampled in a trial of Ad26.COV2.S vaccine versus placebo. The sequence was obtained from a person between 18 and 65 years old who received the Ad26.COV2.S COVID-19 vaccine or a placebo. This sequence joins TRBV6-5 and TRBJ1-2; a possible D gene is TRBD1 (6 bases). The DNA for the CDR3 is TGTGCCACCGGTAGACAGGTTGGAGACTATGGCTACACCTTC. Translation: CATGRQVGDYGYTF.